These 24 T cell receptor beta chains came from one sample sequenced in a study of response to subunit inactivated influenza vaccine (dated by TCRdb to 2017 to 2018). The library came from RT-PCR. The data were produced on an Illumina HiSeq 2500. TCRdb passed the public sequencing reads through fastp at Q25 and MiXCR, retaining productive beta sequences. Every entry covers one CDR3 protein and lists the most common genes and DNA from its rows. The sample profile shows about 540,000 distinct CDR3 sequences; less than 15% of them were found once. The ten largest clones take up around 10% of the sample. The sample in question was PBMCs from blood, obtained less than 13 days after vaccination. Receptors were obtained from a man in his fifties or sixties who received an inactivated influenza vaccine. Donor details come from another sample of the same person, matched by shared clones.

This clonotype was found a few times. V usage is TRBV20-1 and J usage is TRBJ1-3; 7 nucleotides match TRBD1. The germline gives CDR1 DFQATT, CDR2 SNEGSKA (reference sequence). V gave up 7 bases and J gave up 0 bases; unmatched junction bases: 6. The length of the CDR3 is 14 residues. Here the CDR3 reads CSVLDRTSGNTIYF. The CDR3 DNA is TGCAGTGTCCTGGACAGGACCTCTGGAAACACCATATATTTT.

This clonotype was seen a handful of times. The rearrangement joins TRBV5-1 to TRBJ2-5, with 7 bases identical to TRBD1. Germline V gene sequence: CDR1 SGHRS, CDR2 YFSETQ. CDR3 length equals 14 residues. The V gene end was trimmed by 5 bases and the J gene end by 4 bases; junction bases not matched to a gene: 8. The CDR3 coding sequence is TGCGCCAGCAGGCAAGACAGGGTCCCAGAGACCCAGTACTTC. Translation gives CASRQDRVPETQYF.

This clonotype was counted only a few times. The chain couples TRBV7-9 to TRBJ2-3; 8 bases fit TRBD2. CDR1 is SEHNR, CDR2 FQNEAQ, per germline (reference sequence). The V gene end was trimmed by 0 bases and the J gene end by 1 base; junction bases not matched to a gene: 3. This CDR3 is built from 16 residues. The CDR3 is CASSLALREGTDTQYF. In DNA, the CDR3 is TGTGCCAGCAGCTTAGCGTTGCGGGAGGGCACAGATACGCAGTATTTT. The entire variable domain, with the rest obtained from reference TRBV7-9 and TRBJ2-3, is as follows: DTGVSQNPRHKITKRGQNVTFRCDPISEHNRLYWYRQTLGQGPEFLTYFQNEAQLEKSRLLSDRFSAERPKGSFSTLEIQRTEQGDSAMYLCASSLALREGTDTQYFGPGTRLTVL.

The chain is built from TRBV7-2 and TRBJ1-1; D remains ambiguous. This CDR3 region has 11 residues. V shed 3 bases and J shed 5 bases, with 4 bases lying between them. The germline gives CDR1 SGHTA, CDR2 FQGNSA. CDR3 residues: CASSFPTEAFF. In nucleotides, the CDR3 is TGTGCCAGCAGCTTTCCTACTGAAGCTTTCTTT.

The chain's CDR3 is CASNAGTGGDEQFF. The CDR3, as DNA: TGTGCCAGCAACGCCGGGACAGGGGGTGATGAGCAGTTCTTC. The chain has TRBV28 and TRBJ2-1; 11 nucleotides line up with TRBD1. The CDR3 runs to 14 residues. The germline CDR1 and CDR2 sequences are MDHEN and SYDVKM. The trim removed 7 bases at V and 8 bases at J, leaving 7 bases unmatched.

The chain recombines TRBV5-6 with TRBJ2-1; TRBD1 is a possible D gene (6 bases). Germline loops: CDR1 SGHDT, CDR2 YYEEEE. Trimming removed 4 bases at V and 4 bases at J, with 12 bases between. The CDR3 has 14 amino acids. CDR3 protein: CASSPNTGYNEQFF. Here the CDR3 DNA reads TGTGCCAGCAGCCCTAACACAGGGTACAATGAGCAGTTCTTC.

The rearrangement links TRBV19 to TRBJ2-3; 9 nucleotides align to TRBD1. The V segment lost 4 bases and the J segment 4 bases; nucleotides outside the gene matches: 6. The CDR3 extends over 15 amino acids. The germline V gene has CDR1 LNHDA and CDR2 SQIVND (reference sequence). CDR3 nucleotide sequence: TGTGCCAGTAGTACTCCGGGACAGGGTGCAGATACGCAGTATTTT. This codes for CASSTPGQGADTQYF.

The gene calls are TRBV3-1 and TRBJ2-1; tentatively, D is TRBD2 (6 bases). Trimming removed 4 bases from V and 5 bases from J, with 9 bases in between. Per the germline V gene, CDR1 is LGHDT and CDR2 is YNNKEL (reference sequence). The length of the CDR3 is 13 residues. The CDR3 nucleotides are TGTGCCAGCAGCCGCCGCGGGAACAATGAGCAGTTCTTC. It yields the protein CASSRRGNNEQFF.

Points on this clonotype: It may be a read error: a sequence one base away is much more abundant. The rearrangement uses TRBV5-1 and TRBJ1-6; D is possibly TRBD1 (5 bases). The CDR3 covers 12 residues. Germline lookup yields CDR1 SGHRS and CDR2 YFSETQ. V gave up 6 bases and J gave up 9 bases, with 10 bases separating them. CDR3 sequence: CASTDGGSPLHF. DNA for the CDR3: TGCGCCAGCACCGATGGGGGTTCACCCCTCCACTTT. Full variable domain (missing parts from reference TRBV5-1 and TRBJ1-6): KAGVTQTPRYLIKTRGQQVTLSCSPISGHRSVSWYQQTPGQGLQFLFEYFSETQRNKGNFPGRFSGRQFSNSRSEMNVSTLELGDSALYLCASTDGGSPLHFGNGTRLTVT.

CDR3 amino acids: CASSQDQGQPQHF. Written as DNA, the CDR3 is TGCGCCAGCAGCCAAGATCAGGGGCAGCCCCAGCATTTT. This chain joins TRBV4-1 and TRBJ1-5, with D perhaps matching TRBD1 (6 bases). The V gene lost 0 bases and the J gene lost 7 bases, with 7 bases spanning the gap. This CDR3 spans 13 amino acids. CDR1 and CDR2 (germline): MGHRA, YSYEKL.

The chain combines TRBV12-3 or TRBV12-4 with TRBJ2-7, with D maybe TRBD2 (6 bases). The CDR3 is made up of 15 amino acids. Trimming took off 4 bases at V and 0 bases at J, with 13 bases between the two ends. DNA of the CDR3: TGTGCCAGCAGTTCCGGGACGGAGGGCTCCTACGAGCAGTACTTC. Translating it yields CASSSGTEGSYEQYF.

The gene calls are TRBV7-2 and TRBJ2-7, with TRBD2 matching 10 bases. CDR3 size: 18 residues. J gave up 2 bases and V 0 bases, and 10 bases lay outside the gene matches. Germline V gene lookup returns CDR1 SGHTA and CDR2 FQGNSA. In DNA, the CDR3 is TGTGCCAGCAGCTTAGCGGGAGGACTAGCGGAACTGGCCTACGAGCAGTACTTC. Translated, it gives CASSLAGGLAELAYEQYF.

The rearrangement links TRBV3-1 to TRBJ2-3, with D tentatively TRBD2 (6 bases). The CDR3 runs 15 residues. Germline V gene sequence: CDR1 LGHDT, CDR2 YNNKEL (reference sequence). The V end lost 4 bases, the J end lost 5 bases, and 16 bases lay between the germline ends. The CDR3 protein is CASSRRGIRRDTQYF. The CDR3 DNA sequence: TGTGCCAGCAGCCGGCGCGGGATCCGAAGAGATACGCAGTATTTT.

This clonotype was observed at least ten times. The chain links TRBV5-5 to TRBJ2-3; 12 bases map to TRBD2. CDR1 and CDR2 from the germline V gene are SGHKS and YYEKEE (reference sequence). V gave up 4 bases and J gave up 3 bases; unmatched junction bases: 6. The CDR3 runs to 16 residues. The CDR3 protein is CASSQGGLAGTDTQYF. CDR3 nucleotides: TGTGCCAGCAGCCAAGGTGGACTAGCGGGGACAGATACGCAGTATTTT. The whole variable domain, filled in from reference TRBV5-5 and TRBJ2-3, reads DAGVTQSPTHLIKTRGQQVTLRCSPISGHKSVSWYQQVLGQGPQFIFQYYEKEERGRGNFPDRFSARQFPNYSSELNVNALLLGDSALYLCASSQGGLAGTDTQYFGPGTRLTVL.

The rearrangement joins TRBV5-1 to TRBJ2-3; D tentatively reads TRBD1 or TRBD2 (5 bases each). The CDR3 extends over 15 amino acids. Germline V gene lookup returns CDR1 SGHRS and CDR2 YFSETQ. The ends were cut back, 4 bases at V and 8 bases at J, with 20 bases in the middle. CDR3 DNA sequence: TGCGCCAGCAGCCCCGGGACCGGGCTGAAGGTTACGCAGTATTTT. It encodes CASSPGTGLKVTQYF.

This chain connects TRBV19 to TRBJ1-1; perhaps TRBD1 as D (6 bases). Trimming took off 2 bases at V and 0 bases at J, with 7 bases between the two ends. This CDR3 contains 14 residues. In germline, CDR1 is LNHDA, CDR2 SQIVND (reference sequence). The CDR3 loop is CASSINRVNTEAFF. CDR3 DNA: TGTGCCAGTAGTATAAACAGGGTGAACACTGAAGCTTTCTTT.

There are a few counts of this clonotype. This chain uses TRBV3-1 with TRBJ2-3; D unclear. Germline V CDR1 and CDR2: LGHDT, YNNKEL (reference sequence). The CDR3 is 14 amino acids. Trimming stripped 0 bases from V and 6 bases from J, with 10 bases between. In DNA form, the CDR3 reads TGTGCCAGCAGCCAAGATCCCCCCCGGGATACGCAGTATTTT. As protein: CASSQDPPRDTQYF.

This sequence joins TRBV7-9 and TRBJ2-5; no clear D. The V and J ends lost 2 bases and 2 bases respectively, with 12 bases between them. The CDR3 contains 15 residues. Germline V gene data show CDR1 as SEHNR and CDR2 as FQNEAQ (reference sequence). CDR3 protein: CASSLLPEWQETQYF. The CDR3 DNA is TGTGCCAGCAGCTTACTCCCGGAGTGGCAAGAGACCCAGTACTTC.

CDR3 loop: CASSFTGVREQYF. CDR3 coding DNA: TGTGCCAGCAGTTTCACAGGGGTTCGCGAGCAGTACTTC. The V and J genes are TRBV28 and TRBJ2-7, with TRBD1 matching 7 bases. Germline values: CDR1 MDHEN, CDR2 SYDVKM. Germline trimming cut 3 bases from V and 6 bases from J; bases unmatched to any gene: 5. The CDR3 totals 13 residues.

This clonotype was seen a few times. This chain uses TRBV6-1 with TRBJ2-3; maybe TRBD2 (5 bases). CDR3 size: 14 residues. Germline V CDR1 and CDR2: MNHNS, SASEGT. V was clipped by 7 bases and J by 4 bases, with 15 bases between them. CDR3 nucleotides: TGTGCCAGCAAGAAAGCCAGCGGCGCAGATACGCAGTATTTT. Residues: CASKKASGADTQYF.

V usage is TRBV11-2 and J usage is TRBJ2-1, with 10 positions matching TRBD2. Germline V gene lookup returns CDR1 SGHAT and CDR2 FQNNGV. V was clipped by 3 bases and J by 5 bases; unmatched bases: 13. CDR3 size: 18 residues. CDR3 protein: CASSLELLSSGGNNEQFF. The CDR3 nucleotides read TGTGCCAGCAGCTTGGAGCTTCTCTCTAGCGGGGGCAACAATGAGCAGTTCTTC. The entire variable domain, with the rest obtained from reference TRBV11-2 and TRBJ2-1, is as follows: EAGVAQSPRYKIIEKRQSVAFWCNPISGHATLYWYQQILGQGPKLLIQFQNNGVVDDSQLPKDRFSAERLKGVDSTLKIQPAKLEDSAVYLCASSLELLSSGGNNEQFFGPGTRLTVL.

This clonotype was counted between two and nine times. The V call is TRBV28, the J call TRBJ2-7; 7 positions match TRBD1. The length of the CDR3 is 15 residues. CDR1 and CDR2 (germline): MDHEN, SYDVKM. V lost 8 bases, J lost 1 base, and 11 bases stayed unmatched. The CDR3 sequence is CASHRGTNPSYEQYF. The DNA of the CDR3 is TGTGCCAGCCACAGGGGAACCAATCCGTCCTACGAGCAGTACTTC.

CDR3 nucleotide sequence: TGTGCCAGCAGGGCCGGGGGGACCCTGAACTCTGGGGCCAACGTCCTGACTTTC. Its protein is CASRAGGTLNSGANVLTF. The rearrangement uses TRBV2 and TRBJ2-6; 7 bases match TRBD2. CDR1 and CDR2 from the germline V gene are SNHLY and FYNNEI. The V and J ends lost 6 bases and 0 bases, in that order; junction bases with no gene match: 11. The CDR3 runs 18 residues. Looking up the rest from reference TRBV2 and TRBJ2-6 gives the full variable domain: EPEVTQTPSHQVTQMGQEVILRCVPISNHLYFYWYRQILGQKVEFLVSFYNNEISEKSEIFDDQFSVERPDGSNFTLKIRSTKLEDSAMYFCASRAGGTLNSGANVLTFGAGSRLTVL.

This clonotype was seen ten or more times. V is TRBV7-2 and J is TRBJ1-6; D uncertain. Trimming left V 0 bases short and J 7 bases short, with 10 bases between. This CDR3 has 15 residues. Germline V CDR1 and CDR2: SGHTA, FQGNSA. The CDR3 here is CASSLAYHSNSPLHF. CDR3 sequence (DNA): TGTGCCAGCAGCTTAGCGTATCACAGCAATTCACCCCTCCACTTT.